The 13 T cell receptor beta chains in this list originate from one sample, sequenced in a study of blood T cell repertoires in COVID-19. Profiling relied on immunoSEQ multiplex PCR, and the TCRdb table lists in-frame clones only, not all of them. The repertoire holds around 480,000 clones, approximately 89% seen once, with roughly 12% in the top ten. Material: peripheral blood. The source is a woman aged 50 to 65 with COVID-19, enrolled during active disease.

CDR3 sequence: CASTPFTAGGNEQFF. In DNA, the CDR3 is TGTGCCAGCACCCCCTTTACGGCGGGGGGGAATGAGCAGTTCTTC. The rearrangement uses TRBV6-5 and TRBJ2-1, with 9 nucleotides matching TRBD2. The CDR3 has 15 amino acids. The trim removed 7 bases at V and 7 bases at J, leaving 11 bases unmatched. Germline CDR1 is MNHEY and CDR2 is SVGAGI.

The CDR3 protein is CASSETRGTPSYGYTF. In nucleotides, the CDR3 is TGTGCCAGCAGTGAAACTCGGGGAACCCCTTCCTATGGCTACACCTTC. The chain is built from TRBV2 and TRBJ1-2; D uncertain. CDR1 and CDR2 (germline): SNHLY, FYNNEI. Trimming took 2 bases from V and 4 from J, leaving 17 bases between them. This CDR3 is built from 16 residues.

This chain joins TRBV6-5 and TRBJ2-2; D possibly corresponds to TRBD1 (6 bases). V lost 4 bases to trimming and J lost 8 bases, with 14 bases between them. Germline V gene sequence: CDR1 MNHEY, CDR2 SVGAGI. The CDR3 extends over 14 amino acids. The CDR3: CASSFYRAGGELFF. The CDR3, as DNA: TGTGCCAGCAGTTTTTACAGGGCCGGTGGGGAGCTGTTTTTT.

The chain carries TRBV6-5 and TRBJ1-1; 10 bases map to TRBD1. The CDR3 sequence is 14 residues long. Germline V gene lookup returns CDR1 MNHEY and CDR2 SVGAGI. Trimming removed 7 bases from V and 6 bases from J; junction bases left unmatched: 8. CDR3 region: CASITGTGAPEAFF. The CDR3 coding sequence is TGTGCCAGCATTACCGGGACAGGGGCCCCTGAAGCTTTCTTT.

This chain uses TRBV30 with TRBJ1-1; D not certain. Looked up from germline, CDR1 is GTSNPN and CDR2 is SVGIG (reference sequence). The CDR3 extends over 13 amino acids. V gave up 0 bases and J gave up 7 bases, with 12 bases separating them. As DNA, the CDR3 is TGTGCCTGGAGTGTACAAGTTCACAGTGAAGCTTTCTTT. Translated, it gives CAWSVQVHSEAFF. The full variable domain, completed using reference TRBV30 and TRBJ1-1, is SQTIHQWPATLVQPVGSPLSLECTVEGTSNPNLYWYRQAAGRGLQLLFYSVGIGQISSEVPQNLSASRPQDRQFILSSKKLLLSDSGFYLCAWSVQVHSEAFFGQGTRLTVV.

The chain carries TRBV5-1 and TRBJ2-7, with 9 bases matching TRBD1. Unmatched junction bases numbered 7, after V lost 4 bases and J lost 2 bases. Germline lookup yields CDR1 SGHRS and CDR2 YFSETQ. The CDR3 is 15 amino acids. For the CDR3, the DNA is TGCGCCAGCAGCCTAAGGTGGGACAGGGCCTACGAGCAGTACTTC. Protein product: CASSLRWDRAYEQYF.

The chain recombines TRBV5-1 with TRBJ2-2; the match to TRBD2 covers 7 bases. The V segment lost 4 bases and the J segment 4 bases; nucleotides outside the gene matches: 7. Germline CDR1 SGHRS, CDR2 YFSETQ. There are 15 residues in the CDR3. The CDR3 coding sequence is TGCGCCAGCAGCGTCGGACTAGGACTCACCGGGGAGCTGTTTTTT. Translating gives CASSVGLGLTGELFF.

V and J are TRBV9 and TRBJ1-1, with 7 bases aligning to TRBD1. Germline CDR1 SGDLS, CDR2 YYNGEE. The V segment lost 5 bases and the J segment 2 bases; nucleotides outside the gene matches: 12. The CDR3 sequence is 16 residues long. CDR3 nucleotide sequence: TGTGCCAGCAGGGAGATAGGGACAGCGTATAACACTGAAGCTTTCTTT. Translating gives CASREIGTAYNTEAFF. Together with reference TRBV9 and TRBJ1-1, the CDR3 gives the full variable domain: DSGVTQTPKHLITATGQRVTLRCSPRSGDLSVYWYQQSLDQGLQFLIQYYNGEERAKGNILERFSAQQFPDLHSELNLSSLELGDSALYFCASREIGTAYNTEAFFGQGTRLTVV.

This clone appeared once. J is TRBJ2-7 and V is TRBV18, with 8 bases aligning to TRBD1. Germline CDR1 reads KGHSH; CDR2 reads LQKENI. This CDR3 spans 14 amino acids. The J segment lost 5 bases and the V segment lost 6 bases, leaving 9 bases of the junction unmatched. The CDR3, as DNA: TGTGCCAGCTCGCGAAACAGGGGGGAGAACGAGCAGTACTTC. Its protein is CASSRNRGENEQYF.

V usage is TRBV12-3 or TRBV12-4 and J usage is TRBJ1-5; D remains unclear. The CDR3 length is 13 residues. V lost 8 bases and J 0 bases, leaving 8 bases between the germline ends. The CDR3 reads CASATSSNQPQHF. CDR3 nucleotide sequence: TGTGCCAGCGCCACCAGTAGCAATCAGCCCCAGCATTTT.

V and J are TRBV29-1 and TRBJ2-3; perhaps TRBD1 as D (6 bases). The V and J ends lost 4 bases and 0 bases respectively, with 14 bases between them. The CDR3 runs to 15 residues. CDR1 is SQVTM, CDR2 ANQGSEA, per germline. The CDR3 is CSVGQAVSSTDTQYF. The CDR3 coding sequence is TGCAGCGTTGGACAGGCAGTCTCTAGCACAGATACGCAGTATTTT.

This clone was picked up a small number of times. The chain combines TRBV19 with TRBJ1-5; perhaps TRBD1 as D (5 bases). The V and J ends lost 0 bases and 9 bases respectively, with 12 bases between them. CDR1 is LNHDA and CDR2 is SQIVND in the germline V gene (reference sequence). The length of the CDR3 is 14 residues. CDR3 nucleotide sequence: TGTGCCAGTAGTATAGAGGTGGGCCAGGGGCCCCAGCATTTT. This encodes CASSIEVGQGPQHF.

The chain joins TRBV7-8 to TRBJ1-6; possibly TRBD1 for D (5 bases). Germline V CDR1 and CDR2: SGHVS, FQNEAQ. V was pared by 5 bases and J by 1 base, with 12 bases between. The CDR3 consists of 16 residues. The CDR3 nucleotides read TGTGCCAGCAGCCCTCATCGGGGGTCCTATAATTCACCCCTCCACTTT. This encodes CASSPHRGSYNSPLHF.